This T cell receptor beta chain originates from a study of T cell responses to AZD1222 COVID-19 vaccine. Study-wide findings and caveats: Once two AZD1222 doses were given, Spike-specific TCR breadth and depth went up. No repertoire was sampled before or during the peak T cell response, only after it. Unmutated regions of variants are reportedly targeted by nearly half of spike-specific TCRs. Of the AZD1222 recipients, only six or seven were seropositive at baseline.

A note on this clone: Its antigen is currently unknown.

Measured with immunoSEQ multiplex PCR; TCRdb has only the in-frame clones, and not every one. The table lists approximately 200,000 clones, approximately 90% of them singletons, with 3% to 3.5% in the top ten. V lost 0 bases to trimming and J lost 2 bases; unmatched junction nucleotides: 3. The CDR3 spans 16 residues. Germline V gene sequence: CDR1 LGHNA, CDR2 YNFKEQ. The source material was peripheral blood, sampled 28 days after the second AZD1222 dose. The TCR originated in an adult who received the AZD1222 COVID-19 vaccine. The rearrangement links TRBV4-2 to TRBJ2-1, with 8 positions matching TRBD2. The CDR3: CASSQDGSGTYNEQFF. In nucleotides, the CDR3 is TGTGCCAGCAGCCAAGATGGTAGCGGGACCTACAATGAGCAGTTCTTC.